This T cell receptor (beta chain) was recovered during a study of cytomegalovirus exposure and HLA in healthy donors (dated by TCRdb to 2015 to 2018). Background on the whole study: An earlier analysis of about 530 of the donors reported approximately 280 Gb of sequence data and 100 million to 120 million unique TCR beta sequences obtained from around 180 million T cells. Among roughly 400 genotyped donors of the cohort, an average of approximately 200,000 unique TCR beta nucleotide sequences was sequenced per donor, of which roughly 18% were non-productive. Donor age, sex, ethnicity and CMV serostatus were collected together with the repertoire data. An early release covering roughly 600 HLA-typed donors comprised about 300 gigabases of sequencing data and 85 million to 100 million unique TCR sequences. All discovery cohort repertoires had been generated using a single sequencing platform. The number of typed donors differed by locus: 629-630 for A, B, C, DRB1 and DQB1; 500 to 550 for DQA1; 600 to 610 for DPA1; and 450 to 480 for DPB1. A later analysis re-analyzed previously published TCR beta repertoires from 666 donors and added high-resolution HLA genotyping to study TCR occurrence patterns. In addition to the first cohort of 500 to 850 subjects, a separate validation cohort of 120 different subjects was used. In a later genetic analysis, genome-wide SNP genotypes for about three fifths of the roughly 670 donors were used, and that subset was treated as a discovery cohort. High-throughput TCR immunosequencing, statistical association of individual TCRs with disease status, and machine learning were combined to predict cytomegalovirus infection status. The study was designed to test whether signatures of past pathogen exposure could be identified by cataloging public T cell receptors. Of the 300 to 450 genotyped donors, 75% to 85% were placed in the genetic ancestry cluster associated with self-reported Caucasian donors. Using immunosequencing, the study profiled T cell repertoires from about 650 subjects and related those repertoires to cytomegalovirus serostatus. Roughly 5 DR-DQ haplotypes were treated as single units for association and clustering because of strong linkage in the cohort. Both class I and class II loci were covered by HLA typing, at four-digit resolution. To decide whether each TCR beta V gene segment behaved as functional or pseudogenic, an earlier analysis of some 570 of the donors relied on high-throughput TCR beta sequencing. In the later analysis, no new phenotypic data were used to find candidate immune exposures; instead, reliance was placed on TCR beta sequences and their occurrence across donors.

The V end gives up 0 bases and the J end 11 bases, leaving 7 bases in the junction not matched to a gene. As encoded in the germline V gene, CDR1 is SGHRS while CDR2 is YFSETQ. The CDR3 numbers 14 residues from cysteine through phenylalanine. Only the CDR3 portion is preserved as DNA: 42 bases, with reading frame beginning at the first base. The library came from the immunoSEQ multiplex PCR assay. For the multiplex PCR, a mixture combining 60 forward primers for TCR Vbeta segments and 13 reverse primers for TCR Jbeta segments was used. The CDR3 region of rearranged TCR beta genes was amplified from genomic DNA by a multiplex PCR assay. Amplified TCR beta libraries were sequenced as 87-base-pair reads on the Illumina HiSeq System. The source study handled its data this way. A later analysis tallied 75 million to 85 million unique TCR beta chains across the 666 repertoires, and approximately 11 million of those chains were shared by two or more donors. Raw reads were error-corrected and collapsed into unique sequences by a nearest-neighbor algorithm in which closely related sequences were merged to remove PCR and sequencing errors. V, D and J gene segments were assigned by aligning CDR3 sequences to IMGT reference sequences. For a sequence to be retained, at least a six-nucleotide match to both a V gene segment and a J gene segment was required. A rearrangement counted as productive if the CDR3 had no stop codons and remained in frame with V and J, and every other rearrangement counted as non-productive. Following IMGT convention, CDR3 was defined as the stretch from the second conserved V-encoded cysteine to the conserved J-encoded phenylalanine. Sequences without an unambiguous match to a single V gene segment were excluded from the earlier analysis of a few hundred of the donors. In an earlier analysis of 587 of the donors, V segments were called functional above 56.7% productive rearrangements and were called segregating when the between-donor standard deviation exceeded 5%. A statistical classification framework was built for diagnosing cytomegalovirus status from the catalog of TCR beta chain sequences. V and J gene assignment, in a later analysis, came from comparing TCR nucleotide sequences with IMGT/GENE-DB human TR gene sequences. Using the TCRdist pipeline, a later analysis assigned CDR3 sequences along with most-parsimonious VDJ recombination scenarios. In a later analysis, each TCR beta chain was defined by its CDR3 amino acid sequence together with its V-gene family, and reads without a unique V-gene family were excluded. As a way to deal with suspected cross-contamination and a sequencing artifact, a later analysis dropped 450 to 600 nucleotide sequences that were highly shared and had low generation probability. For each public chain, a later analysis derived a clonal expansion index from normalized ranks of inferred template counts within each repertoire. In a later analysis, generation probabilities were computed using a VDJ recombination model fitted to out-of-frame rearrangements, and the results were checked against IGoR. In a later analysis, TCR-TCR, TCR-HLA and TCR-CMV co-occurrence was scored with hypergeometric tests, and a repertoire-size bias correction was applied to TCR pairs. To estimate false discovery rates, a later analysis permuted the HLA or CMV assignments 20 times. In a later analysis, co-occurring TCRs were grouped using DBSCAN, and TCRdist sequence similarity was added for clustering within HLA-allele-positive subsets. Co-occurrence clustering excluded repertoires with fewer than 30,000 or more than 120,000 public chains, plus five with anomalous nucleotide sharing. TCRdb holds this immuneACCESS table with in-frame rearrangements only. Some clones are missing; in checked studies, unresolved V genes explain under half, and the rest has no known cause. The DNA was the basis for D and trimming; V, J and clone size are from that table. The sample contains some 110,000 clones, about 61% of them found a single time. 2.2% of the sample lies in the top ten.

The study at large found these results: Because the 87-base-pair reads could not distinguish some IMGT-functional V segments, including TRBV6-2 and TRBV6-3, those segments were excluded. Correlated functional status among segregating V segments might reflect linkage disequilibrium, but an unknown experimental factor could not be ruled out. In vitro tests confirmed that a few of the cytomegalovirus-associated TCR beta chains recognize cytomegalovirus antigens. Because some donors lacked HLA typing at each locus, the association tests relied only on the typed subset. A further reported finding was that TCR beta sequences accurately predicted the HLA-A and HLA-B alleles for most subjects in the first cohort. Only TCR beta chains were sequenced in this cohort, and the absence of alpha or paired-chain data limited detectable features. A later analysis reported that several top co-occurrence clusters appeared linked to parvovirus B19, influenza, CMV and Epstein-Barr virus. Presence/absence analyses assumed roughly uniform sequencing depth across donors, an assumption that may not hold. The earlier analysis of approximately 540 of the donors excluded roughly 17 rarely observed V segments, including chromosome 9 orphons, because counts were too low. According to a later analysis, TCR association rates differed among HLA loci, with DRB1 alleles showing the most associated TCRs and HLA-C alleles showing the fewest. The authors suggested that the approach could potentially be generalized to other disease states and immunological phenotypes. V-gene and J-gene trimming of TCR beta chains was associated with a missense DCLRE1C variant in a later genetic analysis, and the association was replicated in an independent cohort. Most TCR sequences were observed very rarely across donors, whereas some public TCRs were present in many individuals. In a later analysis, most CMV-associated TCR beta chains were found to appear HLA-restricted, with HLA associations seemingly driven largely by CMV exposure. In a later analysis, HLA-associated TCR beta chains showed more clonal expansion and lower generation probabilities than non-associated chains that were equally common. CMV serostatus was the only immune exposure information available for the cohort. The classifier was reported to diagnose cytomegalovirus status with high specificity and sensitivity in both the original and validation cohorts. In a later genetic analysis, fewer N-insertions in productive TCRs were reported among donors in an Asian-associated ancestry cluster than the roughly 710-donor mean. The study gave a list of roughly 150 TCR beta chains associated with cytomegalovirus. Strong co-occurrence of HLA alleles, especially DR and DQ, made assigning TCR associations to individual alleles difficult. Specific HLA alleles were associated with 15,000 to 20,000 TCR beta sequences at a false discovery rate of 0.05 in a later analysis. In an earlier analysis of 587 of the donors, most TCR beta V segments appeared in productive rearrangements about 87% or about 30% of the time, broadly matching IMGT annotations. A group of highly shared sequence variants was considered likely to be a technical artifact of the sequencing pipeline.

In total, roughly 710 healthy bone marrow donors made up the cohort. At the time of sampling, every cohort member was nominally healthy, though immune exposures that went unrecorded were likely present. The donor tested CMV seronegative and was one of the 352 seronegative cohort members. Every donor gave a peripheral blood sample, and the peripheral blood mononuclear cells from that sample were used for TCR beta sequencing. Genomic DNA extraction from the blood cell samples was performed with the Qiagen DNeasy Blood Extraction Kit. With regard to this clone: There is no known antigen for this receptor. No qualities accompany the bases; no much larger clone lies one base away.

In this chain, TRBV5-1 is recombined with TRBJ1-1, with TRBD1 matching 10 junction bases. The receptor's source is a young woman in good health and CMV-seronegative. The sample taken for sequencing was PBMCs. The bases are TGCGCCAGCAGCTTGGAGACAGGGGGCTTAGGGGCTTTCTTT. This codes for CASSLETGGLGAFF.